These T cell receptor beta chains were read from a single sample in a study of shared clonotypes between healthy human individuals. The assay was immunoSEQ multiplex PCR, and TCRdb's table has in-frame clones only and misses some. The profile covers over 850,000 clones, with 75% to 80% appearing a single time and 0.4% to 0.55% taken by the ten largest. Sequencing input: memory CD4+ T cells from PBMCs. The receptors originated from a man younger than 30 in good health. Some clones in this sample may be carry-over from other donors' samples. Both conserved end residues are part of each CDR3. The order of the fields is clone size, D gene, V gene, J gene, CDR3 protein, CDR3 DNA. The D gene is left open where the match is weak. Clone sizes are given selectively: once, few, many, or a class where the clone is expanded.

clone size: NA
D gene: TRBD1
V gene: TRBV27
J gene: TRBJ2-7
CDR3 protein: CASSQGQGIYEQYF
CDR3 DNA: TGTGCCAGCAGTCAAGGACAGGGGATCTACGAGCAGTACTTC

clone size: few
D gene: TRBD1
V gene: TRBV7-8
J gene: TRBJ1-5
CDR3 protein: CASSAGTGDQPQHF
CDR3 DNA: TGTGCCAGCAGCGCCGGGACAGGGGATCAGCCCCAGCATTTT

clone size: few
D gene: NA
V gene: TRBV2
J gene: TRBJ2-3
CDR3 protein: CASSPGPISTDTQYF
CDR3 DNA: TGTGCCAGCAGCCCCGGACCTATTAGCACAGATACGCAGTATTTT

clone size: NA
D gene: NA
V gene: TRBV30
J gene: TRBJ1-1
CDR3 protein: CAWGHRFRVSTEAFF
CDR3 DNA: TGTGCCTGGGGGCACCGATTCCGGGTGAGCACTGAAGCTTTCTTT

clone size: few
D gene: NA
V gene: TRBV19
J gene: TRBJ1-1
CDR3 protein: CASSAGTTIAFF
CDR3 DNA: TGTGCCAGTAGTGCCGGGACCACAATCGCTTTCTTT

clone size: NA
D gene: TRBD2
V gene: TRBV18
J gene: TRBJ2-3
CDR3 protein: CASSPPASGLDTQYF
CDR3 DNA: TGTGCCAGCTCACCACCGGCTAGCGGACTGGATACGCAGTATTTT

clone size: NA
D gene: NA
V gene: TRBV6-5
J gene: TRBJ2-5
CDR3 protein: CASSYSKETQYF
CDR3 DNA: TGTGCCAGCAGTTACTCGAAAGAGACCCAGTACTTC

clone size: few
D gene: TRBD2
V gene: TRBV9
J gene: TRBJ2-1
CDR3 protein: CASSHSGGPQFF
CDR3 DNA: TGTGCCAGCAGCCATTCGGGGGGGCCTCAGTTCTTC

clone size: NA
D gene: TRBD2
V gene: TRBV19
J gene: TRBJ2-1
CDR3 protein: CASSTGLAGGTYNEQFF
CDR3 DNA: TGTGCCAGTAGTACGGGACTAGCGGGAGGGACCTACAATGAGCAGTTCTTC

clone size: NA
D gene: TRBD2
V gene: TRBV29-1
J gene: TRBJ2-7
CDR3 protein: CSVGGLAGFHEQYF
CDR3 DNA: TGCAGCGTGGGGGGACTAGCGGGATTCCACGAGCAGTACTTC

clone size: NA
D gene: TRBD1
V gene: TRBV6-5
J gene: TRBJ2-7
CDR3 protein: CASRKTGGGDEQYF
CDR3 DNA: TGTGCCAGCAGGAAGACAGGGGGCGGGGACGAGCAGTACTTC

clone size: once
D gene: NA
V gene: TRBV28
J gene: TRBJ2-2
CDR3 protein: CASSWTTVDTGELFF
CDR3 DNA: TGTGCCAGCAGTTGGACTACCGTAGACACCGGGGAGCTGTTTTTT

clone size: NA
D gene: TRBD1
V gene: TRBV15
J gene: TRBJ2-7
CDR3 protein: CATSRGTGGIYEQYF
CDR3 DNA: TGTGCCACCAGCAGAGGAACAGGGGGAATCTACGAGCAGTACTTC

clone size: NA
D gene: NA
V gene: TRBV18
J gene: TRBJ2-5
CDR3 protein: CASSLAVETQYF
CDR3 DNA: TGTGCCAGCTCACTAGCTGTAGAGACCCAGTACTTC

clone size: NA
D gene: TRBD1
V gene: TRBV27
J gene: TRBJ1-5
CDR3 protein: CASSPSRGGSNQPQHF
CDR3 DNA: TGTGCCAGCAGTCCAAGCAGGGGGGGTAGCAATCAGCCCCAGCATTTT

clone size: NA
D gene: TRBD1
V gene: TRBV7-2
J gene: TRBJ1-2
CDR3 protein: CASSPRTGGDYGYTF
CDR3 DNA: TGTGCCAGCAGCCCACGGACAGGGGGGGACTATGGCTACACCTTC

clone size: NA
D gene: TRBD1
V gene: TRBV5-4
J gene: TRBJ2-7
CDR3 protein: CASSPDGDRAYEQYF
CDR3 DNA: TGTGCCAGCAGTCCCGACGGGGACAGGGCCTACGAGCAGTACTTC

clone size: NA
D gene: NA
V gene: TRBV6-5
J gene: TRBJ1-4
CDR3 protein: CASSLNRPTNEKLFF
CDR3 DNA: TGTGCCAGCAGTTTAAACAGGCCAACTAATGAAAAACTGTTTTTT

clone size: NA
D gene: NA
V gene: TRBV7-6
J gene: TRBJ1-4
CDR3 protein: CASSGAPGGGEKLFF
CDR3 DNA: TGTGCCAGCAGCGGAGCCCCGGGGGGGGGTGAAAAACTGTTTTTT

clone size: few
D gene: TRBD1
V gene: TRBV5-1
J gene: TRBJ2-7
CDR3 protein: CASSWTGSHEQYF
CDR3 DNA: TGCGCCAGCAGCTGGACAGGGTCCCACGAGCAGTACTTC

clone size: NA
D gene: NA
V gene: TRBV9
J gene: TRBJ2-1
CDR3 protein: CASSPPPFSYNEQFF
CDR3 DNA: TGTGCCAGCAGCCCGCCTCCTTTCTCCTACAATGAGCAGTTCTTC

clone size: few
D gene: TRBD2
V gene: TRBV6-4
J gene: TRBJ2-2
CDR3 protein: CASSRLAKTGELFF
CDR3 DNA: TGTGCCAGCAGTCGACTAGCCAAAACCGGGGAGCTGTTTTTT

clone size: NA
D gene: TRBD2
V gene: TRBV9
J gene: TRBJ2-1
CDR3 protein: CASKREASGNEQFF
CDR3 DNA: TGTGCCAGCAAGCGCGAAGCTAGCGGCAATGAGCAGTTCTTC

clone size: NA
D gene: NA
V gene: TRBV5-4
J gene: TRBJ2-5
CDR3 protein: CASSLGAAPGETQYF
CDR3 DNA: TGTGCCAGCAGCTTGGGGGCGGCCCCCGGGGAGACCCAGTACTTC

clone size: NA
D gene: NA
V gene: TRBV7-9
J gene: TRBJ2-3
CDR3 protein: CASSLDSARGDTQYF
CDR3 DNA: TGTGCCAGCAGCTTAGATAGTGCGAGAGGGGATACGCAGTATTTT

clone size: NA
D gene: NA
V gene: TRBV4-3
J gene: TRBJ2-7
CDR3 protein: CASSQVSGPSYEQYF
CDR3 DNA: TGCGCCAGCAGCCAAGTGTCAGGGCCTTCCTACGAGCAGTACTTC

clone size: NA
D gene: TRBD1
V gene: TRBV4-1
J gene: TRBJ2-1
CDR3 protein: CASSQPRQGASYNEQFF
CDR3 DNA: TGCGCCAGCAGCCAACCCCGACAGGGGGCTTCCTACAATGAGCAGTTCTTC

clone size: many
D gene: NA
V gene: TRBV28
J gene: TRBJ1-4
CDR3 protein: CAISAGGNEKLFF
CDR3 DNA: TGTGCCATTTCGGCGGGAGGTAATGAAAAACTGTTTTTT

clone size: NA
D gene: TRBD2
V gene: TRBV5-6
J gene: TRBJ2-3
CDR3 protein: CASSQTSATQYF
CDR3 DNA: TGTGCCAGCAGCCAAACTAGCGCCACGCAGTATTTT

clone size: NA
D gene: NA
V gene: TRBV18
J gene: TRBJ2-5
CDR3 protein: CASSTVATGLETQYF
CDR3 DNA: TGTGCCAGCTCGACGGTAGCGACGGGATTGGAGACCCAGTACTTC

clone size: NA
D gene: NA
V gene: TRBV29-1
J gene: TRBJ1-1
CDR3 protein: CSVSGDTEAFF
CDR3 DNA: TGCAGCGTGTCGGGGGACACTGAAGCTTTCTTT

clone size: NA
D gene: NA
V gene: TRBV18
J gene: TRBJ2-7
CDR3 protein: CASSPNLIYSSYEQYF
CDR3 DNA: TGTGCCAGCTCACCTAACCTCATCTACTCATCCTACGAGCAGTACTTC

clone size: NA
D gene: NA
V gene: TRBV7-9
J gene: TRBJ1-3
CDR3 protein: CASTMEAIQNTIYF
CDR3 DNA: TGTGCCAGCACCATGGAAGCTATTCAAAACACCATATATTTT

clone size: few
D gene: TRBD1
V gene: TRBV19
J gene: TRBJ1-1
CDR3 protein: CASLLGGRGSTEAFF
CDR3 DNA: TGTGCCAGTCTCCTCGGAGGCAGGGGGTCCACTGAAGCTTTCTTT

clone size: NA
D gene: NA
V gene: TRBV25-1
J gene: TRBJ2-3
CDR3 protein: CASRPHSGLSDTQYF
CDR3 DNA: TGTGCCAGCAGACCTCACTCCGGACTGTCAGATACGCAGTATTTT

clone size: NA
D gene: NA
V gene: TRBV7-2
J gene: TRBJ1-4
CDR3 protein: CASTRPAKGRKLFF
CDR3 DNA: TGTGCCAGCACCCGCCCCGCGAAGGGGCGAAAACTGTTTTTT

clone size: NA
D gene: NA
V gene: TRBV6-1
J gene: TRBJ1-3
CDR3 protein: CASGRGVEGNTIYF
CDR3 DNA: TGTGCCAGCGGCAGGGGTGTTGAGGGAAACACCATATATTTT

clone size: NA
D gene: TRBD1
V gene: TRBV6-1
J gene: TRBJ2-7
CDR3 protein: CASSGTGGGEDEQYF
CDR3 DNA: TGTGCCAGCAGTGGGACAGGGGGGGGTGAAGACGAGCAGTACTTC

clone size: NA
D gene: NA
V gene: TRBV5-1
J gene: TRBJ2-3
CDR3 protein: CASSLVPTTDTQYF
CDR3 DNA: TGCGCCAGCAGCTTGGTTCCTACCACAGATACGCAGTATTTT

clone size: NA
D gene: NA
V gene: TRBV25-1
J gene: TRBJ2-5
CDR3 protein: CASSEMGAGVAETQYF
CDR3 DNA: TGTGCCAGCAGTGAGATGGGGGCGGGAGTAGCAGAGACCCAGTACTTC

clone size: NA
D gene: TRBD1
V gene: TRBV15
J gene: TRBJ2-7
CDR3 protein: CATSREWTGTYEQYF
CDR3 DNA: TGTGCCACCAGCAGAGAGTGGACAGGGACCTACGAGCAGTACTTC

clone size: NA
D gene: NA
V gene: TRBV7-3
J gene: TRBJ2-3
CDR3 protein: CASSLSIYDTQYF
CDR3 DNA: TGTGCCAGCAGCTTGTCTATTTATGATACGCAGTATTTT

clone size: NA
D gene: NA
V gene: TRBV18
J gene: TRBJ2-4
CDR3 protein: CASSPPGTGQNIQYF
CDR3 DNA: TGTGCCAGCTCACCACCGGGTACAGGCCAAAACATTCAGTACTTC

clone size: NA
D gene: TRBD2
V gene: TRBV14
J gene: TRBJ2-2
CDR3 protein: CASSQRLAGVGGELFF
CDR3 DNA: TGTGCCAGCAGCCAAAGACTAGCGGGAGTAGGCGGGGAGCTGTTTTTT

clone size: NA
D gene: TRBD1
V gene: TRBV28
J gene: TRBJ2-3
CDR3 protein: CATHGQGPDTQYF
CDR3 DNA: TGTGCCACCCATGGACAGGGGCCAGATACGCAGTATTTT

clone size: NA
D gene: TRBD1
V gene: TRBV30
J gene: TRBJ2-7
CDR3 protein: CAWRGQGGREQYF
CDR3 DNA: TGTGCCTGGAGGGGACAGGGGGGAAGGGAGCAGTACTTC

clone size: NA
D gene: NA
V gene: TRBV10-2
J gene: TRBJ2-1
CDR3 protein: CASSEGPSSYNEQFF
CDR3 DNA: TGCGCCAGCAGTGAAGGTCCGAGCAGTTACAATGAGCAGTTCTTC

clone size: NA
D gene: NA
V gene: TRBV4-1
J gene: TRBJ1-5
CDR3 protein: CASSHQGQPQHF
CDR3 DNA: TGCGCCAGCAGCCACCAGGGTCAGCCCCAGCATTTT

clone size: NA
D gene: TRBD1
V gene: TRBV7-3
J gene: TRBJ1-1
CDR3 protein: CASSPTGALNTEAFF
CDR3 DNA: TGTGCCAGCAGCCCGACAGGGGCGTTGAACACTGAAGCTTTCTTT

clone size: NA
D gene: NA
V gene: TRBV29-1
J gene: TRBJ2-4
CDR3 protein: CSVVGSLAKNIQYF
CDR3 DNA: TGCAGCGTTGTTGGGTCTCTAGCCAAAAACATTCAGTACTTC

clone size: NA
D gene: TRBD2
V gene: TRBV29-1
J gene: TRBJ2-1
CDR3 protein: CSVALAGVFNEQFF
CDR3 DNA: TGCAGCGTTGCACTAGCGGGAGTCTTCAATGAGCAGTTCTTC

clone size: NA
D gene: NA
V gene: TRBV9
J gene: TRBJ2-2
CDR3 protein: CASSVSANTGELFF
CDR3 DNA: TGTGCCAGCAGCGTAAGTGCGAACACCGGGGAGCTGTTTTTT

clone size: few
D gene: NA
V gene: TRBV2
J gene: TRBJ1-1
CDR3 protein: CASSELRLGTEAFF
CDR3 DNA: TGTGCCAGCAGTGAATTGCGACTTGGGACTGAAGCTTTCTTT